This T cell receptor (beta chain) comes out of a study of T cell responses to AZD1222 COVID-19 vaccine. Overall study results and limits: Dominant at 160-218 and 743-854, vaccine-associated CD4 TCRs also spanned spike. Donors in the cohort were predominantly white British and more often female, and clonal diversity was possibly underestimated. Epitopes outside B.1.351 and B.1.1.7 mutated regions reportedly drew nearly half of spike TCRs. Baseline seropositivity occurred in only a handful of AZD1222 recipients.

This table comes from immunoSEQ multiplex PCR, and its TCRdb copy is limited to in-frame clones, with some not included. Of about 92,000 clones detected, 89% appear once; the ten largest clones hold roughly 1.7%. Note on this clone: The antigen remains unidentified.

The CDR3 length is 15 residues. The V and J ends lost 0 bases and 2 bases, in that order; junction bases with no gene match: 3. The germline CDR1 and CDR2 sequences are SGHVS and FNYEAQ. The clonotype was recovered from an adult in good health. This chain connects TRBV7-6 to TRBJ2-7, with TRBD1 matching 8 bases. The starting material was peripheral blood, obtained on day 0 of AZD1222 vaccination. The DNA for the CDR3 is TGTGCCAGCAGCTTAGCGGACAGGGCAACCTACGAGCAGTACTTC. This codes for CASSLADRATYEQYF. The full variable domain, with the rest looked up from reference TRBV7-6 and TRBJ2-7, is GAGVSQSPRYKVTKRGQDVALRCDPISGHVSLYWYRQALGQGPEFLTYFNYEAQQDKSGLPNDRFSAERPEGSISTLTIQRTEQRDSAMYRCASSLADRATYEQYFGPGTRLTVT.